This T cell receptor beta chain was recorded in a study of T cell repertoires in cytomegalovirus infection. TCRdb re-called the reads with MiXCR, one entry per CDR3 protein. This table has over 25,000 distinct CDR3 sequences, around 20% appearing once. CDR3 length equals 15 residues. Germline V gives CDR1 SGHAT, CDR2 FQNNGV. Trimming left V 5 bases short and J 2 bases short, with 13 bases between. Notes on the study in general: The cumulative frequency of public TCR beta families identified carriers of CMV plus the relevant HLA.

This clonotype was detected only a few times. Its cognate antigen is unknown. The sequencing here drew on CD8+ T cells from cultured PBMCs, taken from culture after CMV antigen stimulation. This sequence was found in a human donor in good health (CMV status not recorded). Some clones in this sample may be carry-over from other donors' samples. The chain couples TRBV11-2 to TRBJ2-1; D might be TRBD1 or TRBD2, each matching 5 bases. Here the CDR3 reads CASSIRDGPYNEQFF. CDR3 DNA sequence: TGTGCCAGCAGCATCCGGGACGGACCCTACAATGAGCAGTTCTTC.